This T cell receptor (beta chain) derives from a study of cytomegalovirus exposure and HLA in healthy donors. The PCR had 60 Vbeta and 13 Jbeta primers. Sequencing used immunoSEQ multiplex PCR; TCRdb keeps in-frame clones, though not all of them. The profile covers about 100,000 clones, with 65% to 80% appearing a single time and less than 9% taken by the ten largest. The TCR comes from a man aged 35 to 55 in good health and CMV-seropositive. Sequenced material: PBMCs.

In DNA form, the CDR3 reads TGTGCCAGCAGTCCATCGGGACAAACCGGGGAGCTGTTTTTT. It codes for CASSPSGQTGELFF. The chain employs TRBV7-3 and TRBJ2-2, with D perhaps TRBD1 (6 bases). CDR1 SGHTA and CDR2 FQGTGA come from the germline V gene. The germline V and J ends were trimmed by 6 bases and 5 bases, with 13 bases remaining between them. This CDR3 has 14 residues.